The present entry profiles one TCR beta chain with its context. Antigen specificity is unknown. The data were obtained in a study of cytomegalovirus exposure and HLA in healthy donors. For the study at large: Earlier work reported 117 million unique TCR beta sequences from roughly 180 million T cells. Findings of the study overall: Later on, an analysis tied some 17,000 TCR beta sequences to HLA alleles at 0.05 false discovery rate. In an earlier analysis, about 87% or about 30%: the productive usage of most TCR beta V segments. It was taken for granted in presence/absence analyses that sequencing depth across donors was roughly uniform.

Primers: 60 Vbeta forward and 13 Jbeta reverse. Some clones are missing from TCRdb's copy, which holds only in-frame ones; the method was immunoSEQ multiplex PCR. Of approximately 140,000 clones in the sample, 75% to 80% were seen once. This clonotype was sampled from a woman aged 45-59 years in good health and CMV-seronegative. Input material: PBMCs.

The CDR3 DNA follows: TGTGCCAGCAGCCCGAGGGGGCTAGTCACAGATACGCAGTATTTT. Translated: CASSPRGLVTDTQYF. The rearrangement uses TRBV7-3 and TRBJ2-3, with TRBD1 matching 7 bases. CDR1 is SGHTA, CDR2 FQGTGA, per germline. With V trimmed by 5 bases and J by 2 bases, 7 bases remained unmatched. The CDR3 covers 15 residues.